The rows below give T cell receptor beta chains drawn from one sample of a study of OX40 agonist ivuxolimab in advanced cancers. Generated by immunoSEQ multiplex PCR, the TCRdb table keeps only in-frame clones and is missing some. The sample includes about 70,000 clones, about 81% seen only once; the top ten take less than 5.5%. Sequenced here: CD4+ or CD8+ T cells sorted from blood, sampled in a trial of the OX40 agonist ivuxolimab. All receptors derive from an adult with an advanced solid tumor such as melanoma, head and neck, liver or kidney cancer. The CDR3 runs from the conserved cysteine through the conserved F or W. A D gene is named only where the DNA matches it firmly. Size tells how often a clone was seen (once, few, many) or the class of an expanded clone, and some rows leave it out.

v_gene	d_gene	abundance	j_gene	CDR3nt	CDR3aa
TRBV6-1	NA	NA	TRBJ1-5	TGTGCCAGCAGTGGTCCCGGTTCGCCCCAGCATTTT	CASSGPGSPQHF
TRBV27	NA	NA	TRBJ1-5	TGTGCCAGCAGACGATGGGGGGTCGTTGAGGATAGCAATCAGCCCCAGCATTTT	CASRRWGVVEDSNQPQHF
TRBV7-2	NA	NA	TRBJ1-5	TGTGCCAGCAGCACAGGGTGGGTGCAGCCCCAGCATTTT	CASSTGWVQPQHF
TRBV20-1	NA	NA	TRBJ2-7	TGCAGTGCCCGGGAAGGGCTAGAGCAGTACTTC	CSAREGLEQYF
TRBV7-8	NA	NA	TRBJ2-1	TGTGCCAGCAGCTTAGTCGGTGCGGGCTCCTACAATGAGCAGTTCTTC	CASSLVGAGSYNEQFF
TRBV7-2	NA	NA	TRBJ2-5	TGTGCCAGCAGCCCCGCGAACTGGCAAGAGACCCAGTACTTC	CASSPANWQETQYF
TRBV11-2	NA	NA	TRBJ1-2	TGTGCCAGCAGCTTAGATTCGGGTTTGAGGGGCTACACCTTC	CASSLDSGLRGYTF
TRBV7-3	TRBD2	NA	TRBJ2-6	TGTGCCAGCAGCTCTACGGGACTAGCGGGAGAGACTGGGGCCAACGTCCTGACTTTC	CASSSTGLAGETGANVLTF
TRBV10-3	NA	NA	TRBJ2-3	TGTGCCATCAGCACAGGCACAGATACGCAGTATTTT	CAISTGTDTQYF
TRBV10-3	TRBD2	NA	TRBJ2-3	TGTGCCATCAGTGATCCAGCGGGGGCAGATACGCAGTATTTT	CAISDPAGADTQYF
TRBV6-6	NA	NA	TRBJ2-7	TGTGCCAGCAGTTACTTCCAGCAGGGGCCCTACGAGCAGTACTTC	CASSYFQQGPYEQYF
TRBV14	NA	NA	TRBJ1-1	TGTGCCAGCAGCCTCCACTTAGGAAGCCCGGAAGCTTTCTTT	CASSLHLGSPEAFF
TRBV5-1	NA	once	TRBJ2-7	TGCGCCAGCAGCCCGTCCCGGGACATTTACGAGCAGTACTTC	CASSPSRDIYEQYF
TRBV29-1	TRBD1	NA	TRBJ1-5	TGCAGCGCCACAGGGGGGAGCAATCAGCCCCAGCATTTT	CSATGGSNQPQHF
TRBV18	TRBD1	NA	TRBJ2-7	TGTGCCAGCTCACCTGGACAGGGGCCGGTCGAGCAGTACTTC	CASSPGQGPVEQYF
TRBV18	NA	NA	TRBJ2-1	TGTGCCAGCTCACCAAACGACAGATTGACCCGCAATGAGCAGTTCTTC	CASSPNDRLTRNEQFF
TRBV19	TRBD1	NA	TRBJ1-2	TGTGCCAGTAGTATCGGGACAGGCGTTTCCTATGGCTACACCTTC	CASSIGTGVSYGYTF
TRBV10-3	NA	NA	TRBJ1-1	TGTGCCATCAGTGACCCACCGGGGGGACATATGAACACTGAAGCTTTCTTT	CAISDPPGGHMNTEAFF
TRBV18	TRBD2	NA	TRBJ2-6	TGTGCCAGCTCATCCATAACGCGGGGGACCAACGTCCTGACTTTC	CASSSITRGTNVLTF
TRBV5-1	NA	NA	TRBJ2-7	TGTGCCAGCAGCTTGGAAGGGTGGGGTTTCGCCGAGCAGTACTTC	CASSLEGWGFAEQYF
TRBV7-7	NA	few	TRBJ1-1	TGTGCTAGCAGCTCCAATTCAGGGTCTGAAGCTTTCTTT	CASSSNSGSEAFF
TRBV6-6	TRBD2	NA	TRBJ2-5	TGTGCCAGCAGTTACACTAGCGGGGGGGCAGAGACCCAGTACTTC	CASSYTSGGAETQYF
TRBV15	TRBD1	NA	TRBJ2-7	TGTGCCACCAGCAGAGATGTGGGACAGGGGTGGGAGCAGTACTTC	CATSRDVGQGWEQYF